This TCR beta chain is from a study of T cell changes during pregnancy in multiple sclerosis (dated by TCRdb to the late 2010s). Describing the broader study: Changes in the T cell repertoire over the course of pregnancy were examined in this study in women with multiple sclerosis.

Library generation was performed with the immunoSEQ multiplex PCR assay. The table was pulled from immuneACCESS by TCRdb, which kept in-frame rearrangements only. Such tables lose some clones; where checked, under half of the loss comes from unresolved V genes, and the rest has no known cause. This sample holds 45,000 to 55,000 clones; 80% to 95% were observed only once. Under 2.5% of the sample is held by the ten biggest clonotypes. Worth noting for this clone: Its antigen is currently not known. No base quality values were provided; no much bigger clone lies one nucleotide off.

This receptor was taken from a female donor with multiple sclerosis, enrolled in a pregnancy study. This specimen consisted of peripheral blood, obtained in the third trimester of pregnancy.

The CDR3 region: CASNSQGSEQFF. The sequenced DNA is TGTGCCAGCAATTCTCAGGGAAGTGAGCAGTTCTTC. The sequence joins TRBV25-1 to TRBJ2-1; the D region possibly corresponds to TRBD1 (5 bases align). The germline V gene sets CDR1 to MGHDK and CDR2 to SYGVNS. The CDR3 goes from the cysteine to the phenylalanine over 12 residues. Only the CDR3 DNA is retained, 36 bases long and in frame from the first base. Trimming at the junction amounts to 7 bases on V and 9 bases on J, and the germline ends lie 13 bases apart.